This entry lists 2 T cell receptor beta chains sequenced from one sample in a study of cytotoxic CD8 clonotypes in ibrutinib-treated CLL. TCRdb's copy holds only in-frame clones and misses some; the assay was immunoSEQ multiplex PCR. The profile shows around 250,000 clones, under 75% of them singletons. Source: PBMCs, taken after 24 months of ibrutinib treatment. All receptors come from a human donor with chronic lymphocytic leukemia.

Concerning this clone itself: The identical CDR3 is also encoded by other nucleotide sequences in the sample. This chain joins TRBV27 and TRBJ2-7; D remains ambiguous. Germline values: CDR1 MNHEY, CDR2 SMNVEV (reference sequence). The CDR3 length is 12 residues. V was cut by 4 bases and J by 1 base, with 5 bases left in between. Here the CDR3 reads CASSSSSYEQYF. The CDR3, as DNA: TGTGCCAGCAGTTCCTCTTCCTACGAGCAGTACTTC.

This chain links TRBV15 with TRBJ2-1, with 13 bases matching TRBD2. The CDR3 is 18 amino acids. Germline assignment: CDR1 LNHNV and CDR2 YYDKDF (reference sequence). V gave up 2 bases and J gave up 2 bases; unmatched junction bases: 6. Written as DNA, the CDR3 is TGTGCCACCAGCAGATCCCACGGGACTAGCGGGACCTACAATGAGCAGTTCTTC. It is translated as CATSRSHGTSGTYNEQFF.